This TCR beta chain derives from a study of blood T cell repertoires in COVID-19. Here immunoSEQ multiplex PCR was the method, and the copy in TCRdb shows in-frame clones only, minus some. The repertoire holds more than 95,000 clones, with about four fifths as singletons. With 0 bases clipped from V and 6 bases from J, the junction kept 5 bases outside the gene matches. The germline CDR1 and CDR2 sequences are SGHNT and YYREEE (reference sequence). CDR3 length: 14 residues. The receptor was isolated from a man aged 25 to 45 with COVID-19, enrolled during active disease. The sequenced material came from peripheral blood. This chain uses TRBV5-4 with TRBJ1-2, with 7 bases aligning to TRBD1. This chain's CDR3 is CASSLARRGDGYTF. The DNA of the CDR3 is TGTGCCAGCAGCTTGGCCCGCAGGGGGGATGGCTACACCTTC.